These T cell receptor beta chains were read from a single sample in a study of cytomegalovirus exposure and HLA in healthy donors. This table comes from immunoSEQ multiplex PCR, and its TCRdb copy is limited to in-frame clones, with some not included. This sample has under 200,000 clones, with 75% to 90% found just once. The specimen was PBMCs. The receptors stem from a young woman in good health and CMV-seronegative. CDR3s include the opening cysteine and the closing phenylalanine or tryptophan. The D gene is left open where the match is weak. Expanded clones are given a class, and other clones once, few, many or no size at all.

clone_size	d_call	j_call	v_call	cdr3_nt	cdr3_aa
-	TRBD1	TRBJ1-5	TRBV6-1	TGTGCCAGCAGTTGGACAGGGGGACCTAATCAGCCCCAGCATTTT	CASSWTGGPNQPQHF
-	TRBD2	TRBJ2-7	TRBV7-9	TGTGCCAGCAGCTTATGGGGGACTAGCGGGTACGAGCAGTACTTC	CASSLWGTSGYEQYF
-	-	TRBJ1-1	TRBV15	TGTGCCACCAGCAGAGATGGAGGGGACACTGAAGCTTTCTTT	CATSRDGGDTEAFF
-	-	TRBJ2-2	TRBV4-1	TGCGCCAGCAGCCCCCACCCTGGACAACCGAACACCGGGGAGCTGTTTTTT	CASSPHPGQPNTGELFF
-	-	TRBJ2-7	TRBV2	TGTGCCAGCAGGGGAACCCCGGGGGAGCAGTACTTC	CASRGTPGEQYF
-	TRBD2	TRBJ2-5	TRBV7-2	TGTGCCAGCGGACTAGCGGGTGGAGAGACCCAGTACTTC	CASGLAGGETQYF
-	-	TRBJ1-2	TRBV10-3	TGTGCCATCAGTGTGGAGCATGGCTACACCTTC	CAISVEHGYTF
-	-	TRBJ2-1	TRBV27	TGTGCCAGCAGCGAACAGGGCCCCTACAATGAGCAGTTCTTC	CASSEQGPYNEQFF
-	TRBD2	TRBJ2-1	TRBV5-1	TGCGCCAGTCACTTACTAGCGGGGGGACACGAGCAGTTCTTC	CASHLLAGGHEQFF
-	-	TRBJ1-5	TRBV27	TGTGCCAGCAGTAACGGGGACATTTATCAGCCCCAGCATTTT	CASSNGDIYQPQHF
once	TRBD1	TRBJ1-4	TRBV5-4	TGTGCCAGCAGCCGAAACGGCAGGGGGAATGAAAAACTGTTTTTT	CASSRNGRGNEKLFF
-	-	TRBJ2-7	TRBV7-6	TGTGCCAGCAGCTACGGCAGCAACTACGAGCAGTACTTC	CASSYGSNYEQYF
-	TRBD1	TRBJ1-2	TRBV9	TGTGCCAGCAGCGTCCTAAGGGGACAGGGAAGATATGGCTACACCTTC	CASSVLRGQGRYGYTF
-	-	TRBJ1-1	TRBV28	TGTGCCAGCAGGGGAGATGTCACTGAAGCTTTCTTT	CASRGDVTEAFF
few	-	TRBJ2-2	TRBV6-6	TGTGCCAGCAAACGAGAGTACACCGGGGAGCTGTTTTTT	CASKREYTGELFF
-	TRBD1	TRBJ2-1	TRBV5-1	TGCGCCAGCAGCGAGGGACAGGGAACTGAGCAGTTCTTC	CASSEGQGTEQFF
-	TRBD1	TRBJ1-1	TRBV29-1	TGCAGCGTGGGGACAGGGGGAACTGAAGCTTTCTTT	CSVGTGGTEAFF
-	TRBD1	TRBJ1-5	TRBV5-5	TGTGCCAGCAGCCGAGGGACAGGCCTTCAGCCCCAGCATTTT	CASSRGTGLQPQHF
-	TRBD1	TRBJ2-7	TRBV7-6	TGTGCCAGCAGCCCCGGGACAGGCGAGCAGTACTTC	CASSPGTGEQYF
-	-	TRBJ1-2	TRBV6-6	TGTGCCAGCAGTTACTCGGAGTCGGTCGGCTACACCTTC	CASSYSESVGYTF
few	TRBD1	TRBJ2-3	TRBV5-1	TGCGCCAGCAGCTTGGGACAGGGGGCTGGCACAGATACGCAGTATTTT	CASSLGQGAGTDTQYF
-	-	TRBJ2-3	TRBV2	TGTGCCAGCAGTGATTCCGGGACTCGGCCGACAATGCAGTATTTT	CASSDSGTRPTMQYF
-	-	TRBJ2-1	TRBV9	TGTGCCAGCAGCGACGGCGGGCACAATGAGCAGTTCTTC	CASSDGGHNEQFF
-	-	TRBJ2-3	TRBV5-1	TGCGCCAGCAGCTCCCTTAGCCTCCCTAGCACAGATACGCAGTATTTT	CASSSLSLPSTDTQYF
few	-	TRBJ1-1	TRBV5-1	TGCGCCAGCAGCACTTTACAGGGTAACACTGAAGCTTTCTTT	CASSTLQGNTEAFF
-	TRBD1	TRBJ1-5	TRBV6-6	TGTGCCAGCAGTTATCCGACAGGGGCCCGCAATCAGCCCCAGCATTTT	CASSYPTGARNQPQHF
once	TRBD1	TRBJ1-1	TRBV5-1	TGCGCCAGCAGTTCCGGGACAGGAGACATGAACACTGAAGCTTTCTTT	CASSSGTGDMNTEAFF
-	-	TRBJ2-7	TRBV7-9	TGTGCCAGCAGCCCAGCCCTAGCACCGAGGGAGCAGTACTTC	CASSPALAPREQYF
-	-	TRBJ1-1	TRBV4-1	TGCGCCAGCAGCCAAGAAAACCGGGCGGGTGAAGCTTTCTTT	CASSQENRAGEAFF
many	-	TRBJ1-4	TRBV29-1	TGCAGCGTTGTGGAGGGGAGTGAAAAACTGTTTTTT	CSVVEGSEKLFF
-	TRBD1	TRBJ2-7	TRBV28	TGTGCCAGCAGTTCCGGACAGGGGGTCTACGAGCAGTACTTC	CASSSGQGVYEQYF
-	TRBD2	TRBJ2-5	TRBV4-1	TGCGCCAGCAGCCTAATTAGCGGGAGAGGGGGGACCCAGTACTTC	CASSLISGRGGTQYF
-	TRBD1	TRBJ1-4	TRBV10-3	TGTGCCATCAGCGAAGGACAGGGGGCCGATAATGAAAAACTGTTTTTT	CAISEGQGADNEKLFF
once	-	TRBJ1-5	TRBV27	TGTGCCAGCACTCCGGGGGGTAGCAATCAGCCCCAGCATTTT	CASTPGGSNQPQHF
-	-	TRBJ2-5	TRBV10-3	TGTGCCATCAGTGAGTCGAAAGGAGGAGAGCAGTACTTC	CAISESKGGEQYF
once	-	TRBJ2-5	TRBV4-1	TGCGCCAGCAGCCAACGACTAGATCGAGAGACCCAGTACTTC	CASSQRLDRETQYF
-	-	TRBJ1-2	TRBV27	TGTGCCAGCAGTTGGGACAAAGGATATGGCTACACCTTC	CASSWDKGYGYTF
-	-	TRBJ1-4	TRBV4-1	TGCGCCAGCAGCCAAGTACAGGCGACTAATGAAAAACTGTTTTTT	CASSQVQATNEKLFF
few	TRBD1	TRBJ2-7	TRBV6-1	TGTGCCAGCAGTGGGGGACAGGGCCGCTCCGAGCAGTACTTC	CASSGGQGRSEQYF
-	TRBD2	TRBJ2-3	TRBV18	TGTGCCAGCTCACCCCGGGGGGGCCTAGATACGCAGTATTTT	CASSPRGGLDTQYF
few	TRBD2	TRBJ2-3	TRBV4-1	TGCGCCAGCAGCCTTACACGGGAGGGCCCCATCACAGATACGCAGTATTTT	CASSLTREGPITDTQYF
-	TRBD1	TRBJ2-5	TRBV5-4	TGTGCCAGCAGCCCAACCCCGGGACAGGGGGTAGGGGAGACCCAGTACTTC	CASSPTPGQGVGETQYF
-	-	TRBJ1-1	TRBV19	TGTGCCAGTAGTCCCCGGGGAGCCTTGAACACTGAAGCTTTCTTT	CASSPRGALNTEAFF
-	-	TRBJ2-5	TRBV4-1	TGCGCCAGCAGCCAAGGAGACTCTCAAGAGACCCAGTACTTC	CASSQGDSQETQYF
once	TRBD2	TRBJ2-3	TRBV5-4	TGTGCCAGCAGCTTACTAAAACTAGCGGGGGCAGATACGCAGTATTTT	CASSLLKLAGADTQYF